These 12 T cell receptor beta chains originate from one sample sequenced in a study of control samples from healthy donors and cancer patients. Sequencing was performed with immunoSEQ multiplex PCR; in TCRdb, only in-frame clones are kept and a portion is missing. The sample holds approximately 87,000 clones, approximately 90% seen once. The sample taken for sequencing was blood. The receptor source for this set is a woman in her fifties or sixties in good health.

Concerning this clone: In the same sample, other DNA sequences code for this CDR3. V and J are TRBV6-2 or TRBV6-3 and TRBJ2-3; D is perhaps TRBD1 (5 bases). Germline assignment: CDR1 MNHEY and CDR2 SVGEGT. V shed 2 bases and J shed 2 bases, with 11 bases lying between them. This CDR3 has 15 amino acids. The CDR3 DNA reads TGTGCCAGCAGTTACCCTAGGGGTTACACAGATACGCAGTATTTT. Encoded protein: CASSYPRGYTDTQYF.

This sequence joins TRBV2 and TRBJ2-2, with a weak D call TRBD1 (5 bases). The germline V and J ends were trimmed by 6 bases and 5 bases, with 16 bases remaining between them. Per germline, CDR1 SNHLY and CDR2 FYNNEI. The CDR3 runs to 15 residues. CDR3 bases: TGTGCCAGCAGAGCCGACAGAAGTGTGACCGGGGAGCTGTTTTTT. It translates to CASRADRSVTGELFF.

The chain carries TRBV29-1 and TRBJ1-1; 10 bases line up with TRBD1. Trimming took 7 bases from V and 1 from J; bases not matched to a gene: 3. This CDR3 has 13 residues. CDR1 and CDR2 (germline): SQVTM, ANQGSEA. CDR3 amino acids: CSAGQGGNTEAFF. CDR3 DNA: TGCAGCGCTGGACAGGGGGGGAACACTGAAGCTTTCTTT.

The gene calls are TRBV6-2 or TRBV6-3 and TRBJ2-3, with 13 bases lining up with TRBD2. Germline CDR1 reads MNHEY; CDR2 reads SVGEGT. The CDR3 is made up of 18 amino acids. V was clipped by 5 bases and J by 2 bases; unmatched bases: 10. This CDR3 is CASSPGLAGKVDTDTQYF. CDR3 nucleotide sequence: TGTGCCAGCAGTCCGGGACTAGCGGGAAAGGTGGACACAGATACGCAGTATTTT.

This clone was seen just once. This chain's CDR3 is CASSYSELPTAGDTQYF. CDR3 DNA sequence: TGTGCCAGCAGTTACTCCGAGCTTCCTACGGCAGGAGATACGCAGTATTTT. The genes are TRBV6-2 or TRBV6-3 and TRBJ2-3; D uncertain. Per germline, CDR1 MNHEY and CDR2 SVGEGT. This CDR3 is 17 amino acids long. V lost 0 bases, J lost 5 bases, and 18 bases lay in between.

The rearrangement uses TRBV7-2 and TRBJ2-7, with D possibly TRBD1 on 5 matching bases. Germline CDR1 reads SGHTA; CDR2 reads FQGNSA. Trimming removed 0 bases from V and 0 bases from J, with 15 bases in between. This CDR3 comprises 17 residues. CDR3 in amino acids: CASSLAIKLGPSYEQYF. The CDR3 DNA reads TGTGCCAGCAGCTTAGCGATCAAGCTGGGGCCCTCCTACGAGCAGTACTTC.

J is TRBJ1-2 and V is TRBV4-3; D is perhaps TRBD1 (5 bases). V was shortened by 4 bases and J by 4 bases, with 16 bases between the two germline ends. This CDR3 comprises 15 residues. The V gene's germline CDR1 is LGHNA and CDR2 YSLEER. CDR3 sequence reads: CASSRSTVIFYGYTF. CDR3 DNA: TGCGCCAGCAGCCGTTCGACAGTAATCTTCTATGGCTACACCTTC.

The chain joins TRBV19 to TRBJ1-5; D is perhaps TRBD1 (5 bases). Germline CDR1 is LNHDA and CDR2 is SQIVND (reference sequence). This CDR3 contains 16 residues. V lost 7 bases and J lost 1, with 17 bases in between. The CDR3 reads CASIRTGGTSNQPQHF. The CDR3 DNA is TGTGCCAGTATCCGCACGGGGGGGACGAGCAATCAGCCCCAGCATTTT.

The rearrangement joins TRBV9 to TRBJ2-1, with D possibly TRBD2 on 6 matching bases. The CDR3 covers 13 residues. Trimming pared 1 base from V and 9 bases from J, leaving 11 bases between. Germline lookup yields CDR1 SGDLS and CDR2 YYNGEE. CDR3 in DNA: TGTGCCAGCAGCGTAATACTGGGGGGTGAGCAGTTCTTC. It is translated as CASSVILGGEQFF. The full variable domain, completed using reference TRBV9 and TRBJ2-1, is DSGVTQTPKHLITATGQRVTLRCSPRSGDLSVYWYQQSLDQGLQFLIQYYNGEERAKGNILERFSAQQFPDLHSELNLSSLELGDSALYFCASSVILGGEQFFGPGTRLTVL.

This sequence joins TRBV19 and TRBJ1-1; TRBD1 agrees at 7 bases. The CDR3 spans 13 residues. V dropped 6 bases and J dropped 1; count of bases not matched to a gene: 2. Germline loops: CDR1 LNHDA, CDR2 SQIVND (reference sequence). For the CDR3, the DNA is TGTGCCAGTAGGAGGACAGGGAACACTGAAGCTTTCTTT. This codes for CASRRTGNTEAFF.

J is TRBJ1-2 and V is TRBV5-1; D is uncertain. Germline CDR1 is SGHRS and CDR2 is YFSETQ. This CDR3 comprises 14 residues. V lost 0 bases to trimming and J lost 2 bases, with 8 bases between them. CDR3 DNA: TGCGCCAGCAGCTTGGCGACGGCAAACTATGGCTACACCTTC. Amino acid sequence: CASSLATANYGYTF.

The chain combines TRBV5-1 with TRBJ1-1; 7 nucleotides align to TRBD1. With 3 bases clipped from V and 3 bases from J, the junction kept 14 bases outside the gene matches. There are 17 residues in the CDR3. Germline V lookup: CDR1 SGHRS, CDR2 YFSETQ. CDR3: CASSWRYRGVRYTEAFF. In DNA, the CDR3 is TGCGCCAGCAGCTGGCGTTACAGGGGCGTTCGATACACTGAAGCTTTCTTT.